The clone carrying this TCR beta chain was recorded many times. Trimming removed 2 bases at V and 4 bases at J, with 4 bases between. Germline-derived CDR1 and CDR2 are SGHNT and YYREEE (reference sequence). The CDR3 runs 12 residues. Unique molecular identifiers were attached to individual cDNA molecules during library preparation. MiXCR was run by TCRdb on the RACE reads, yielding one entry per CDR3 protein. Seen here are some 170,000 distinct CDR3 sequences, 28% observed once, and the top ten hold under 2.5%. This entry comes from a study of human T cells and chemical hapten exposure. Whole-study context: Affected patients, primarily female, had alopecia areata, totalis or universalis.

Time point here: patch test 3, about 24 weeks after DPC sensitization. The treatment: therapeutic diphenylcyclopropenone sensitization with weekly scalp DPC. The origin of this receptor is a woman under 30 with alopecia areata. Some clones in this sample may be carry-over from other donors' samples. V and J are TRBV5-4 and TRBJ2-1; D unresolved. The source was whole blood, collected in connection with sensitization to the hapten diphenylcyclopropenone (DPC). CDR3 sequence reads: CASSFRYNEQFF. CDR3 nucleotides: TGTGCCAGCAGCTTTAGGTACAATGAGCAGTTCTTC.